A selection of T cell receptor beta chains follows, all from one sample in a study of blood T cell repertoires in COVID-19. TCRdb's copy holds only in-frame clones and misses some; the assay was immunoSEQ multiplex PCR. The sample records under 200,000 clones, 70% to 90% being singletons. Sequenced input: peripheral blood. Every receptor here comes from a man aged 40-50 years with acute or convalescent COVID-19. Both conserved end residues are part of each CDR3. Fields, in order: J gene, D gene, clone size, V gene, CDR3 protein, CDR3 DNA. A D gene is named only where the DNA matches it firmly. Rows may omit the clone size; those that give it use once, few, many or a size class.

TRBJ2-1,TRBD2,NA,TRBV7-7,CASSPGLALINEQFF,TGTGCCAGCAGCCCGGGACTAGCGTTGATCAATGAGCAGTTCTTC
TRBJ1-1,TRBD1,NA,TRBV5-4,CASSLWTGLNTEAFF,TGTGCCAGCAGCCTATGGACAGGCTTGAACACTGAAGCTTTCTTT
TRBJ2-1,NA,NA,TRBV4-1,CASSQGASSEQFF,TGCGCCAGCAGCCAAGGGGCATCAAGTGAGCAGTTCTTC
TRBJ2-1,NA,NA,TRBV7-3,CASSPGLDGIYNEQFF,TGTGCCAGCAGCCCAGGGCTCGATGGCATTTACAATGAGCAGTTCTTC
TRBJ1-1,NA,NA,TRBV12-5,CASGLQSKGANTEAFF,TGTGCTAGTGGTTTACAGTCAAAAGGGGCGAACACTGAAGCTTTCTTT
TRBJ1-5,NA,once,TRBV15,CATSRGRGSSNQPQHF,TGTGCCACCAGCAGGGGCAGGGGAAGTAGCAATCAGCCCCAGCATTTT
TRBJ1-2,TRBD1,once,TRBV3-1/TRBV3-2,CASSQAGQERYGYTF,TGTGCCAGCAGCCAAGCGGGACAGGAGCGCTATGGCTACACCTTC
TRBJ1-5,NA,few,TRBV20-1,CSASVQGGGSNQPQHF,TGCAGTGCTAGTGTACAGGGTGGTGGGTCTAATCAGCCCCAGCATTTT
TRBJ1-2,TRBD1,NA,TRBV5-1,CASSSETGKGYGYTF,TGCGCCAGCAGCTCAGAGACAGGGAAAGGGTATGGCTACACCTTC
TRBJ2-3,NA,NA,TRBV5-1,CASSLASSRVSTDTQYF,TGCGCCAGCAGCTTGGCCTCTTCCAGGGTGAGCACAGATACGCAGTATTTT
TRBJ2-6,NA,NA,TRBV6-5,CASSYGAAGANVLTF,TGTGCCAGCAGTTACGGGGCCGCTGGGGCCAACGTCCTGACTTTC
TRBJ1-2,TRBD1,NA,TRBV3-1/TRBV3-2,CASDREENGYTF,TGTGCTTCTGACAGGGAGGAAAATGGCTACACCTTC
TRBJ2-7,TRBD2,NA,TRBV7-2,CASSLEVLGLGSYEQYF,TGTGCCAGCAGCTTAGAAGTTCTCGGACTAGGGTCCTACGAGCAGTACTTC
TRBJ2-7,TRBD1,NA,TRBV5-4,CASSPQGAITYEQYF,TGTGCCAGCAGTCCACAGGGGGCAATAACCTACGAGCAGTACTTC
TRBJ1-2,NA,once,TRBV11-3,CASSLQGTDYGYTF,TGTGCCAGCAGCTTGCAGGGCACCGACTATGGCTACACCTTC
TRBJ1-1,NA,NA,TRBV3-1/TRBV3-2,CASSRNTDAGVYTEAFF,TGTGCCAGCAGCCGGAATACCGACGCAGGGGTATATACTGAAGCTTTCTTT
TRBJ2-3,TRBD2,NA,TRBV5-1,CASSREEGTAQYF,TGCGCCAGCAGCCGGGAGGAGGGGACGGCGCAGTATTTT
TRBJ1-2,NA,NA,TRBV18,CASSPDRMLYTGYTF,TGTGCCAGCTCACCGGACAGAATGCTATATACCGGCTACACCTTC
TRBJ2-7,TRBD2,NA,TRBV3-1/TRBV3-2,CASSQIAGPYEQYF,TGTGCCAGCAGCCAAATAGCGGGACCTTACGAGCAGTACTTC
TRBJ1-6,TRBD1,NA,TRBV5-1,CASSLSPGTEGNSPLHF,TGCGCCAGCAGCTTGTCGCCCGGGACAGAGGGGAATTCACCCCTCCACTTT
TRBJ1-2,TRBD1,NA,TRBV6-5,CASSYWTGETHGYTF,TGTGCCAGCAGTTACTGGACAGGGGAAACGCATGGCTACACCTTC
TRBJ1-1,TRBD1,NA,TRBV30,CAWSDRGPEAFF,TGTGCCTGGAGTGACAGGGGCCCTGAAGCTTTCTTT
TRBJ2-7,TRBD2,NA,TRBV3-1/TRBV3-2,CASSLGLAYEQYF,TGTGCCAGCAGCCTTGGACTAGCCTACGAGCAGTACTTC
TRBJ1-2,NA,NA,TRBV28,CASSLDWSGTGYTF,TGTGCCAGCAGTTTGGACTGGTCGGGGACAGGCTACACCTTC
TRBJ1-1,NA,NA,TRBV3-1/TRBV3-2,CASSKRDFRNTEAFF,TGTGCCAGCAGCAAACGGGACTTTCGGAACACTGAAGCTTTCTTT
TRBJ1-1,TRBD1,NA,TRBV28,CASKLPQDRMNTEAFF,TGTGCCAGCAAACTACCCCAGGACAGGATGAACACTGAAGCTTTCTTT
TRBJ1-3,NA,once,TRBV5-1,CASSLNPTGSDTIYF,TGCGCCAGCAGCTTGAACCCTACAGGGTCGGACACCATATATTTT
TRBJ1-2,NA,NA,TRBV25-1,CASSERNYGYTF,TGTGCCAGCAGTGAACGTAACTATGGCTACACCTTC
TRBJ1-1,NA,NA,TRBV5-6,CASSLSGTTEAFF,TGTGCCAGCAGCTTGTCAGGAACCACTGAAGCTTTCTTT
TRBJ2-2,TRBD1,once,TRBV5-1,CASSLTGAGTGELFF,TGCGCCAGCAGCTTAACAGGGGCTGGCACCGGGGAGCTGTTTTTT
TRBJ1-1,TRBD1,NA,TRBV3-1/TRBV3-2,CASSGDRAGTEAFF,TGTGCCAGCAGCGGCGACAGGGCAGGAACTGAAGCTTTCTTT
TRBJ2-3,TRBD1,NA,TRBV2,CASRKTGVSTDTQYF,TGTGCCAGCAGAAAGACAGGGGTCAGCACAGATACGCAGTATTTT
TRBJ1-1,NA,NA,TRBV11-1,CASSLLGYTEAFF,TGTGCCAGCAGCCTTCTAGGTTACACTGAAGCTTTCTTT
TRBJ1-3,TRBD1,NA,TRBV5-6,CASSLAAAGGRDSGNTIYF,TGTGCCAGCAGCTTGGCCGCGGCAGGGGGGCGCGATAGTGGAAACACCATATATTTT
TRBJ1-5,NA,NA,TRBV6-5,CASSPDRDQPQHF,TGTGCCAGCAGCCCGGACAGAGATCAGCCCCAGCATTTT
TRBJ2-5,TRBD2,NA,TRBV6-1,CASSEARGLAQETQYF,TGTGCCAGCAGTGAAGCCCGGGGACTAGCCCAAGAGACCCAGTACTTC
TRBJ2-5,NA,NA,TRBV5-1,CASSLLTDGETQYF,TGCGCCAGCAGCTTGTTAACCGACGGGGAGACCCAGTACTTC
TRBJ2-2,TRBD1,NA,TRBV27,CASSSQGASGELFF,TGTGCCAGCAGTTCACAGGGGGCTTCCGGGGAGCTGTTTTTT
TRBJ1-2,TRBD1,NA,TRBV3-1/TRBV3-2,CASSHGQGIGYTF,TGTGCCAGCAGCCACGGACAGGGAATTGGCTACACCTTC
TRBJ1-4,NA,NA,TRBV9,CASRVREGSTNEKLFF,TGTGCCAGCAGGGTACGCGAGGGTTCAACTAATGAAAAACTGTTTTTT
TRBJ1-5,NA,NA,TRBV6-5,CATAGPNQPQHF,TGTGCCACCGCGGGACCCAATCAGCCCCAGCATTTT
TRBJ2-7,TRBD2,NA,TRBV18,CASSGLAGPEQYF,TGTGCCAGCTCCGGACTAGCGGGGCCCGAGCAGTACTTC
TRBJ2-7,TRBD2,NA,TRBV2,CASGSPGLASYEQYF,TGTGCCAGCGGATCCCCGGGACTAGCATCCTACGAGCAGTACTTC
TRBJ2-7,NA,NA,TRBV3-1/TRBV3-2,CASSQDLTAYEQYF,TGTGCCAGCAGCCAAGATTTGACAGCCTACGAGCAGTACTTC
TRBJ1-2,NA,NA,TRBV28,CASNLQGLNYGYTF,TGTGCCAGCAACCTACAGGGCCTTAACTATGGCTACACCTTC
TRBJ2-7,NA,NA,TRBV3-1/TRBV3-2,CASSSAQGYEQYF,TGTGCCAGCAGCTCTGCACAGGGTTACGAGCAGTACTTC
TRBJ1-2,TRBD1,NA,TRBV11-2,CASSHSGQLYGYTF,TGTGCCAGCAGCCATTCGGGACAGCTCTATGGCTACACCTTC
TRBJ1-2,TRBD1,NA,TRBV6-1,CASSELAGGADGYTF,TGTGCCAGCAGTGAATTGGCAGGGGGCGCAGATGGCTACACCTTC
TRBJ1-2,TRBD1,NA,TRBV5-4,CASSLAITGDYGYTF,TGTGCCAGCAGCTTGGCAATTACAGGGGACTATGGCTACACCTTC
TRBJ2-7,NA,NA,TRBV9,CASSAGPYEQYF,TGTGCCAGCAGCGCCGGTCCCTACGAGCAGTACTTC
TRBJ1-3,NA,NA,TRBV5-1,CASSLLPGSGNTIYF,TGCGCCAGCAGCTTGTTACCGGGCTCTGGAAACACCATATATTTT
TRBJ1-1,NA,NA,TRBV6-5,CASNLQGGKGEAFF,TGTGCCAGCAATCTCCAGGGTGGGAAAGGGGAAGCTTTCTTT
TRBJ2-7,NA,NA,TRBV7-2,CASSLRGGDLTYEQYF,TGTGCCAGCAGCCTACGAGGAGGGGATTTGACCTACGAGCAGTACTTC
TRBJ1-1,NA,NA,TRBV5-6,CASSLLAQRLENTEAFF,TGTGCCAGCAGCTTGCTCGCCCAGCGCCTAGAGAACACTGAAGCTTTCTTT
TRBJ1-1,TRBD1,NA,TRBV6-4,CASSDQGGTEAFF,TGTGCCAGCAGTGACCAGGGGGGCACTGAAGCTTTCTTT
TRBJ2-2,NA,NA,TRBV23-1,CASSPAVRDTGELFF,TGCGCCAGCAGTCCCGCAGTCAGGGACACCGGGGAGCTGTTTTTT
TRBJ1-6,NA,NA,TRBV19,CASSIGPGSTRSPLHF,TGTGCCAGTAGTATAGGGCCGGGGTCCACCCGTTCACCCCTCCACTTT
TRBJ1-4,NA,NA,TRBV3-1/TRBV3-2,CASRSLATNEKLFF,TGTGCCAGCAGATCACTCGCAACTAATGAAAAACTGTTTTTT
TRBJ1-2,NA,NA,TRBV4-2,CASSQGRGEDGYTF,TGTGCCAGCAGCCAAGGCCGGGGAGAGGATGGCTACACCTTC